The rows below give T cell receptor beta chains drawn from one sample of a study of shared clonotypes between healthy human individuals. Sequencing used immunoSEQ multiplex PCR; TCRdb keeps in-frame clones, though not all of them. The sample has 550,000 to 800,000 clones; around 74% are singletons. Material for sequencing was memory CD4+ T cells sorted from blood. The source of these receptors is a woman aged 25 to 39 in good health. Each CDR3 is given with its conserved first and last residue. The D gene is left open where the match is weak. Size is stated for part of the rows, as once, few or many counts, or as a class when the clone is expanded.

D: -; V: TRBV29-1; size: -; J: TRBJ2-7; DNA: TGCAGCGTTCGCAGCGGCTCCTACGAGCAGTACTTC; CDR3: CSVRSGSYEQYF
D: -; V: TRBV9; size: -; J: TRBJ1-1; DNA: TGTGCCAGCAGCCTAGCGGGGCGGAACACTGAAGCTTTCTTT; CDR3: CASSLAGRNTEAFF
D: -; V: TRBV2; size: once; J: TRBJ2-7; DNA: TGTGCCAGCAGTGAAGAGGGTGTGGGCGAGCAGTACTTC; CDR3: CASSEEGVGEQYF
D: -; V: TRBV30; size: few; J: TRBJ2-1; DNA: TGTGCCTGGAGAGCAGGGTTGTCCTACAATGAGCAGTTCTTC; CDR3: CAWRAGLSYNEQFF
D: -; V: TRBV25-1; size: few; J: TRBJ1-5; DNA: TGTGCCAGCAGTGAGGGATCTCAGCCCCAGCATTTT; CDR3: CASSEGSQPQHF
D: TRBD2; V: TRBV5-5; size: -; J: TRBJ2-1; DNA: TGTGCCAGCAGCCCGGGCGGGAGCTTGGTTGAGCAGTTCTTC; CDR3: CASSPGGSLVEQFF
D: TRBD1; V: TRBV2; size: -; J: TRBJ1-4; DNA: TGTGCCAGCAGTGGACAGGGAAGGTTGGAGAAACTGTTTTTT; CDR3: CASSGQGRLEKLFF
D: TRBD2; V: TRBV13; size: -; J: TRBJ2-5; DNA: TGTGCCAGCAGCTTTAGGGGAGGAAGCGGGAGAAAGACCCAGTACTTC; CDR3: CASSFRGGSGRKTQYF
D: -; V: TRBV7-3; size: few; J: TRBJ1-5; DNA: TGTGCCAGCAGCCCAGGATCGCAGGGGAATCAGCCCCAGCATTTT; CDR3: CASSPGSQGNQPQHF
D: -; V: TRBV10-3; size: -; J: TRBJ2-7; DNA: TGTGCCATCAGTGAACCAAGACTACCCTACGAGCAGTACTTC; CDR3: CAISEPRLPYEQYF
D: TRBD1; V: TRBV5-4; size: -; J: TRBJ1-2; DNA: TGTGCCAGCAAGCGGAGGGGACAGAACTATGGCTACACCTTC; CDR3: CASKRRGQNYGYTF
D: -; V: TRBV2; size: -; J: TRBJ1-1; DNA: TGTGCCAGCAGTGACGTTGGTGACACTGAAGCTTTCTTT; CDR3: CASSDVGDTEAFF
D: TRBD2; V: TRBV9; size: few; J: TRBJ2-7; DNA: TGTGCCAGCAGCGTAGACCCTAGCGGGTCTTACGAGCAGTACTTC; CDR3: CASSVDPSGSYEQYF
D: -; V: TRBV29-1; size: -; J: TRBJ2-5; DNA: TGCAGCGCCCTCGGGGGCGCGGAGACCCAGTACTTC; CDR3: CSALGGAETQYF
D: TRBD2; V: TRBV29-1; size: few; J: TRBJ2-3; DNA: TGCAGCGTATCAGACGGGGGGAGCACAGATACGCAGTATTTT; CDR3: CSVSDGGSTDTQYF
D: -; V: TRBV30; size: -; J: TRBJ2-2; DNA: TGTGCCTGGAACCAGGGGTCTAGGGGGAACACCGGGGAGCTGTTTTTT; CDR3: CAWNQGSRGNTGELFF
D: -; V: TRBV28; size: -; J: TRBJ2-3; DNA: TGTGCCAGCAGCGAGAGGGGACATAACACAGATACGCAGTATTTT; CDR3: CASSERGHNTDTQYF
D: TRBD1; V: TRBV14; size: -; J: TRBJ2-3; DNA: TGTGCCAGCAGCCTACAGGGGGCTAGCACAGATACGCAGTATTTT; CDR3: CASSLQGASTDTQYF
D: TRBD2; V: TRBV6-5; size: -; J: TRBJ2-3; DNA: TGTGCCAGCAGTCGTAGCGGGAGGAAATCAGATACGCAGTATTTT; CDR3: CASSRSGRKSDTQYF
D: TRBD2; V: TRBV19; size: few; J: TRBJ2-2; DNA: TGTGCCAGCCAGCAACTAGCGGCGAACACCGGGGAGCTGTTTTTT; CDR3: CASQQLAANTGELFF
D: TRBD2; V: TRBV6-1; size: few; J: TRBJ2-1; DNA: TGTGCCAGCAGTGAAACCGGGACTAGCGGGATATACAATGAGCAGTTCTTC; CDR3: CASSETGTSGIYNEQFF
D: -; V: TRBV11-2; size: -; J: TRBJ2-1; DNA: TGTGCCAGCAGCCGAAAAAACCTCCGGGGGGCTTACAATGAGCAGTTCTTC; CDR3: CASSRKNLRGAYNEQFF
D: -; V: TRBV11-2; size: -; J: TRBJ2-1; DNA: TGTGCCAGCAGCTTTTCAGGGAGGCATGAGCAGTTCTTC; CDR3: CASSFSGRHEQFF
D: -; V: TRBV5-1; size: -; J: TRBJ2-1; DNA: TGCGCCAGCAGCTTGGGACTACCATACAATGAGCAGTTCTTC; CDR3: CASSLGLPYNEQFF
D: TRBD2; V: TRBV27; size: few; J: TRBJ2-5; DNA: TGTGCCAGCAGTTTAAAGGGCGGGAGGGCCGGAGAGACCCAGTACTTC; CDR3: CASSLKGGRAGETQYF
D: -; V: TRBV6-1; size: -; J: TRBJ2-3; DNA: TGTGCCAGCTCGACAGGACCCTCAGATACGCAGTATTTT; CDR3: CASSTGPSDTQYF
D: -; V: TRBV7-9; size: -; J: TRBJ2-1; DNA: TGTGCCAGCAGCTTTGAACGTTCGCAGTTCTTC; CDR3: CASSFERSQFF
D: -; V: TRBV11-2; size: -; J: TRBJ2-7; DNA: TGTGCCAGCAGCTCCCTGCAGGGAACCTACGAGCAGTACTTC; CDR3: CASSSLQGTYEQYF
D: -; V: TRBV4-1; size: -; J: TRBJ1-2; DNA: TGCGCCAGCAGCCAAGGAAATGAGCTGCTGACAAGGGGCGGTGGCTACACCTTC; CDR3: CASSQGNELLTRGGGYTF
D: -; V: TRBV28; size: -; J: TRBJ2-7; DNA: TGTGCCAGCAGTACACCGGGACGGAAACAAAGAGGCTACGAGCAGTACTTC; CDR3: CASSTPGRKQRGYEQYF
D: -; V: TRBV5-1; size: -; J: TRBJ2-6; DNA: TGCGCCAGCAGCCCACCGGGACGCCGCTCTGGGGCCAACGTCCTGACTTTC; CDR3: CASSPPGRRSGANVLTF
D: -; V: TRBV30; size: -; J: TRBJ1-1; DNA: TGTGCCTGGAGTGTCAACAGGGCAGGCACTGAAGCTTTCTTT; CDR3: CAWSVNRAGTEAFF
D: -; V: TRBV5-8; size: -; J: TRBJ1-4; DNA: TGTGCCAGCAGCTTGGGTAGGAGGGGAGAAAAACTGTTTTTT; CDR3: CASSLGRRGEKLFF
D: -; V: TRBV28; size: -; J: TRBJ2-5; DNA: TGTGCAGCGGGACACCAACAAGAGACCCAGTACTTC; CDR3: CAAGHQQETQYF
D: -; V: TRBV28; size: -; J: TRBJ1-1; DNA: TGTGCCAGCAGTCCGCCCCGGGGAAAGGACACTGAAGCTTTCTTT; CDR3: CASSPPRGKDTEAFF
D: -; V: TRBV9; size: -; J: TRBJ2-5; DNA: TGTGCCAGCAGCGTAGCTATTAGCCAGCCAGAGACCCAGTACTTC; CDR3: CASSVAISQPETQYF
D: -; V: TRBV1; size: few; J: TRBJ2-3; DNA: TGCACCAGCAGCTCGAACCGGGTACGCACAGATACGCAGTATTTT; CDR3: CTSSSNRVRTDTQYF
D: -; V: TRBV27; size: -; J: TRBJ2-1; DNA: TGTGCCAGCTCCCCACGGGGACTTCAGAATGAGCAGTTCTTC; CDR3: CASSPRGLQNEQFF
D: -; V: TRBV4-2; size: -; J: TRBJ2-5; DNA: TGTGCCAGCAGCCACCTTATGACCCGGGCAGGGAGGAGGTTGGGACAAGAGACCCAGTACTTC; CDR3: CASSHLMTRAGRRLGQETQYF